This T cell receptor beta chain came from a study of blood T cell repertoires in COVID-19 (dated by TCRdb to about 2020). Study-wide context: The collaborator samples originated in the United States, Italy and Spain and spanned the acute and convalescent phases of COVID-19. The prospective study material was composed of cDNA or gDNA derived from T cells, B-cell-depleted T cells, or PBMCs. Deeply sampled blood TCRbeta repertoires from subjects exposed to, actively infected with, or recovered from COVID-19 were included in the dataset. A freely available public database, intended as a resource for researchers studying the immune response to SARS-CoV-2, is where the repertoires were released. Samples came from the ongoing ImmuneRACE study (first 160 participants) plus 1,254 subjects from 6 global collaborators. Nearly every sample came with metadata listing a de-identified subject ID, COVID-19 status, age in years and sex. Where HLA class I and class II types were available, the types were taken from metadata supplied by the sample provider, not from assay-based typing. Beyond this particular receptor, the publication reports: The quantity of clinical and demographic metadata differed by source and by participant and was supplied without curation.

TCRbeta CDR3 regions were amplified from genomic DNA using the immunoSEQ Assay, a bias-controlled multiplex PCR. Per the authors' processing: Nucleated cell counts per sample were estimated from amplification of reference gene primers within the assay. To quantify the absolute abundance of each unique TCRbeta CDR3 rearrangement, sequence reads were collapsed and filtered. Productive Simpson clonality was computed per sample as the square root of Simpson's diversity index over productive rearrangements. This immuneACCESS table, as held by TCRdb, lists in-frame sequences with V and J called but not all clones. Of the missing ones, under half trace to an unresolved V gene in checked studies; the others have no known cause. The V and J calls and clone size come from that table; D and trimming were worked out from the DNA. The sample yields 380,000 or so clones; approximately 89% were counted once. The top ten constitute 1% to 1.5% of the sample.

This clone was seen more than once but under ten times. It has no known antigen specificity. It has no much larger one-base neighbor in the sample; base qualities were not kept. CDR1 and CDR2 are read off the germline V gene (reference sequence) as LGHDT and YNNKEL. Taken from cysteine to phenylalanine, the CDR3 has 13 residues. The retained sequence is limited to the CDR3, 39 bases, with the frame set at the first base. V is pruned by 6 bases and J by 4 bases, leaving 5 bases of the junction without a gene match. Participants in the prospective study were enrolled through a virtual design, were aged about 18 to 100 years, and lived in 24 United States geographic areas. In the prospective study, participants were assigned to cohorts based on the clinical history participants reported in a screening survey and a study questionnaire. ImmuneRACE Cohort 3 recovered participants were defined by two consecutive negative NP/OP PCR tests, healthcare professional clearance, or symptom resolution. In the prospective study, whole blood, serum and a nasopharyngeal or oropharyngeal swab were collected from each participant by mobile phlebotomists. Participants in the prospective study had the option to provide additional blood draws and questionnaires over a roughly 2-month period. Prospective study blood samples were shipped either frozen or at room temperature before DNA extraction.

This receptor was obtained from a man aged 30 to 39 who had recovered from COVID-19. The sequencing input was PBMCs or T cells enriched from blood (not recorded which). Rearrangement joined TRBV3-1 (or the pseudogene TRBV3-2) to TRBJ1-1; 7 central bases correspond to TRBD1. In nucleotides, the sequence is TGTGCCAGCAGTTCGACAGGGAGCACTGAAGCTTTCTTT. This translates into CASSSTGSTEAFF.